The T cell receptor beta chain described here comes from a study of human T cells and chemical hapten exposure (dated by TCRdb to the early 2020s). A note on the overall study: For sensitization, 2% DPC in acetone was applied to a 2 cm by 2 cm area of upper inner arm skin. Throughout the roughly 23-week study period, patients were also given weekly therapeutic DPC doses on the scalp. Patch testing was performed on the upper back with Finn chambers containing 0.01% DPC, and the patch tests were scored after 6 days according to International Contact Dermatitis Research Group standards. The mostly female patient cohort included alopecia areata with under or over 50% scalp involvement, alopecia totalis and alopecia universalis. Libraries were combined into a pool for sequencing, and differences in TCR yield between samples came mainly from small differences in library volumes within the pool. The study tracked peripheral blood TCR repertoire changes in vivo during primary and secondary sensitization to the hapten diphenylcyclopropenone (DPC) in alopecia patients. Blood was sampled from patients pre-sensitization (week 0) and at 2, 6 and about 24 weeks after DPC sensitization. About 29 alopecia patients gave blood for TCR sequencing at one to four time points (pre-sensitization, 2, 6 and 24 weeks). The full study reports these points: All patients had alopecia, a presumed autoimmune disease, so their immune response might differ from that of healthy individuals. Repeated subsampling changed both the strength of the expansion versus patch-test correlation and the threshold at which the correlation became significant. Patch test score correlated positively with the number of PT1 expanded TCRs, reaching significance at thresholds 8, 16 and 32 but not at 4. Significantly more large CDR3 similarity clusters were formed by expanded TCRs than by pre-sensitization or healthy control sets, consistent with antigen-driven responses. DPC sensitization did not change how many TCRs were above 1 in 1000 frequency, and no evidence was found of alterations in global repertoire structure.

Trimming at the junction amounts to 3 bases on V and 0 bases on J, and the germline ends lie 5 bases apart. From the cysteine through the phenylalanine, the CDR3 covers 13 amino acids. Only the CDR3 DNA stays, 39 bases, in frame from base 1. The germline V gene yields MGHRA for CDR1 and YSYEKL for CDR2. Library preparation was by RACE. For sequencing, a NextSeq 500 was employed. During library preparation, unique molecular identifiers were attached to individual cDNA molecules so that TCRs could be counted quantitatively and reproducibly. Each blood RNA sample was used to sequence both TCR alpha and TCR beta chains. For the original study's pipeline: Samples had a median of roughly 91,000 TCRs, with a range from roughly 23,224 to 750,000. The Decombinator software suite was used to annotate the V, J and CDR3 of the TCR reads. To make PS versus PT1 abundance plots, every sample was subsampled to the same number of TCRs (28,000). TCRs were defined as expanded if absent before sensitization and observed at least eight times at the 2-week time point. TCRdb redid the processing of the public reads, applying fastp at Q25 and MiXCR, and retained in-frame beta chains. Rows matching on CDR3 protein sequence are summarized as one entry with the most common DNA and genes. The V and J calls and clone size are TCRdb's, not the authors'. The sample table holds roughly 360,000 distinct CDR3 sequences, of which roughly 5% were seen once. About 2.1% of the sample is taken by the ten largest.

To note about this clonotype: Its antigen specificity is not known. Within one base of it there is no much larger clone, and no base qualities were kept.

Taken with the paper, the label for time point translates to: patch test 1, 2 weeks after DPC sensitization. The treatment or condition label of this sample denotes: therapeutic diphenylcyclopropenone sensitization with weekly scalp DPC. At every patch-test visit, the blood draw took place before the patch test was put on. Patients were eligible if aged 18 to 70, diagnosed with alopecia and judged suitable for DPC therapy, and pregnant patients were excluded. Total RNA was extracted from unfractionated whole blood that had been collected in Tempus Blood RNA tubes. The chain couples TRBV4-1 to TRBJ2-5, with TRBD1 perhaps the D gene, on 5 matching bases. The TCR was taken from a woman in her fifties or sixties with alopecia areata. Some clones in this sample may be carry-over from other donors' samples. The material was whole blood, obtained in connection with sensitization to the hapten diphenylcyclopropenone (DPC). In nucleotide form, the sequence is TGCGCCAGCAGCCAGACAGACCAAGAGACCCAGTACTTC. Translated, this is CASSQTDQETQYF.